This is a list of T cell receptor beta chains from one sample in a study of radiation and T cells in renal cell carcinoma. Assay: immunoSEQ multiplex PCR; the TCRdb copy retains only in-frame clones and omits some. The data hold about 140,000 clones, with roughly 85% observed a single time. The specimen comprised blood, sampled from a patient whose treatment included radiotherapy and nephrectomy. These TCRs come from a woman in her fifties or sixties with renal cell carcinoma. Each CDR3 is given with its conserved first and last residue. Fields, in order: clone size, D gene, J gene, V gene, CDR3 DNA, CDR3 protein. D genes are given only for firm matches. Some rows mark clone size as missing; the rest say once, few, many or name a class of expanded clone.

abundance: -
d_gene: TRBD1
j_gene: TRBJ1-2
v_gene: TRBV28
CDR3nt: TGTGCCAGCAGTCCCGGGACAGGGGGCTCCTATGGTTACACCTTC
CDR3aa: CASSPGTGGSYGYTF

abundance: -
d_gene: -
j_gene: TRBJ1-2
v_gene: TRBV7-9
CDR3nt: TGTGCCAGCAGCCCCGGCGGGGGGCGTGGGGGCTATGGCTACACCTTC
CDR3aa: CASSPGGGRGGYGYTF

abundance: few
d_gene: -
j_gene: TRBJ1-5
v_gene: TRBV4-2
CDR3nt: TGTGCCAGCAGCCAAGATTCTGCCCTCCAGGGTTATAGCAATCAGCCCCAGCATTTT
CDR3aa: CASSQDSALQGYSNQPQHF

abundance: -
d_gene: -
j_gene: TRBJ1-5
v_gene: TRBV29-1
CDR3nt: TGCAGCATTAGAACAGGGTCCGGCAATCAGCCCCAGCATTTT
CDR3aa: CSIRTGSGNQPQHF

abundance: -
d_gene: TRBD1
j_gene: TRBJ1-2
v_gene: TRBV4-3
CDR3nt: TGCGCCAGCAGCCAAGAAGTGACAGGGGTTGGCTACACCTTC
CDR3aa: CASSQEVTGVGYTF

abundance: -
d_gene: TRBD1
j_gene: TRBJ2-5
v_gene: TRBV11-2
CDR3nt: TGTGCCAGCAGCTTAGTCAGGGGGCGCGAGACCCAGTACTTC
CDR3aa: CASSLVRGRETQYF

abundance: -
d_gene: TRBD2
j_gene: TRBJ2-1
v_gene: TRBV6-5
CDR3nt: TGTGCCAGCTGGGCGGCGGGAGGGACGTACAATGAGCAGTTCTTC
CDR3aa: CASWAAGGTYNEQFF

abundance: once
d_gene: -
j_gene: TRBJ2-3
v_gene: TRBV5-1
CDR3nt: TGCGCCAGCGACGAAGCCGAAGGAGATACGCAGTATTTT
CDR3aa: CASDEAEGDTQYF

abundance: -
d_gene: -
j_gene: TRBJ2-3
v_gene: TRBV6-5
CDR3nt: TGTGCCAGCAGAGACGGGGCCAATTCTCAGTATTTT
CDR3aa: CASRDGANSQYF

abundance: -
d_gene: -
j_gene: TRBJ2-7
v_gene: TRBV30
CDR3nt: TGTGCCTGGACAGGGGAGGACTACGAGCAGTACTTC
CDR3aa: CAWTGEDYEQYF

abundance: -
d_gene: -
j_gene: TRBJ2-5
v_gene: TRBV20-1
CDR3nt: TGCAGTGTCGGACGGAAAGAGACCCAGTACTTC
CDR3aa: CSVGRKETQYF

abundance: -
d_gene: TRBD1
j_gene: TRBJ1-1
v_gene: TRBV19
CDR3nt: TGTGCCAGTACCCTGGACAGGGCAAGAAACACTGAAGCTTTCTTT
CDR3aa: CASTLDRARNTEAFF

abundance: once
d_gene: -
j_gene: TRBJ1-3
v_gene: TRBV7-2
CDR3nt: TGTGCCAGCAGCCCCGGCCCCTCGAACACCATATATTTT
CDR3aa: CASSPGPSNTIYF

abundance: few
d_gene: TRBD1
j_gene: TRBJ1-2
v_gene: TRBV2
CDR3nt: TGTGCCAGCAGACGGGACAGCCCTAACTATGGCTACACCTTC
CDR3aa: CASRRDSPNYGYTF

abundance: -
d_gene: TRBD2
j_gene: TRBJ2-7
v_gene: TRBV18
CDR3nt: TGTGCCAGCTCACCAACACCGGGACTAGAGGACGAGCAGTACTTC
CDR3aa: CASSPTPGLEDEQYF

abundance: -
d_gene: -
j_gene: TRBJ1-2
v_gene: TRBV30
CDR3nt: TGTGCCTGGAGTCCTGGGTCTGGTGGCTACACCTTC
CDR3aa: CAWSPGSGGYTF

abundance: -
d_gene: -
j_gene: TRBJ2-3
v_gene: TRBV6-6
CDR3nt: TGTGCCAGCAGTTACGAGGGAGGCCAATTATTGGATACGCAGTATTTT
CDR3aa: CASSYEGGQLLDTQYF